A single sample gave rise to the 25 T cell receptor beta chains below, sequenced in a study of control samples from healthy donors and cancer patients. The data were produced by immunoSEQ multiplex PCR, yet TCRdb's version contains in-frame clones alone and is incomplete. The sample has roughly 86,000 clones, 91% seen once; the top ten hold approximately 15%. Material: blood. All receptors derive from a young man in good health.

The CDR3 spells CASSSGTSGQETQYF. CDR3 nucleotides: TGTGCCAGCAGCTCAGGAACTAGCGGACAAGAGACCCAGTACTTC. The V and J genes are TRBV9 and TRBJ2-5; 8 bases align to TRBD2. V was pared by 4 bases and J by 2 bases, with 7 bases of the junction left unmatched. Germline V gives CDR1 SGDLS, CDR2 YYNGEE. The CDR3 contains 15 residues.

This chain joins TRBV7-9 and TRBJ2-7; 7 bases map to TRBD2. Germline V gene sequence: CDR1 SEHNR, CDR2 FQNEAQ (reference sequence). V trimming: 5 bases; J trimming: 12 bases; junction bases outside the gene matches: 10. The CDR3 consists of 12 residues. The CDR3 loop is CASSLVGRNLYF. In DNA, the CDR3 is TGTGCCAGCAGCCTCGTCGGGAGGAACTTGTACTTC.

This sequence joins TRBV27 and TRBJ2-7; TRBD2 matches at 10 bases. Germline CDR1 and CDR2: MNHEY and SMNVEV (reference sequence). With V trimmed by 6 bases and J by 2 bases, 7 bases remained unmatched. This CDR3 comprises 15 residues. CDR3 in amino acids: CASSPGLAVTYEQYF. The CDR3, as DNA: TGTGCCAGCAGCCCTGGACTAGCGGTAACCTACGAGCAGTACTTC.

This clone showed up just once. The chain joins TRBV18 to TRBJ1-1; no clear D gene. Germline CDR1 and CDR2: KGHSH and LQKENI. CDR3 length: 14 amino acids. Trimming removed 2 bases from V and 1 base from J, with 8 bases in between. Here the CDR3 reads CASSPGQKNTEAFF. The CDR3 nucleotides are TGTGCCAGCTCACCAGGCCAGAAGAACACTGAAGCTTTCTTT.

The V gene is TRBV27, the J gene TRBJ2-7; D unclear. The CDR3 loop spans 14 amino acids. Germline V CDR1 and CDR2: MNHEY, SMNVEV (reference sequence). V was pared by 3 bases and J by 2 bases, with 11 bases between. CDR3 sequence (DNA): TGTGCCAGCAGTTTCAAGGAGTCAACCTACGAGCAGTACTTC. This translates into CASSFKESTYEQYF.

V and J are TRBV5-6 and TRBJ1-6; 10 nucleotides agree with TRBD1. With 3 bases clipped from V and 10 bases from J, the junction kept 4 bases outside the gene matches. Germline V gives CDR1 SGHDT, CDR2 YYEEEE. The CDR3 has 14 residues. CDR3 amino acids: CASSSGQGRSPLHF. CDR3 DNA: TGTGCCAGCAGCTCGGGACAGGGGCGCTCACCCCTCCACTTT.

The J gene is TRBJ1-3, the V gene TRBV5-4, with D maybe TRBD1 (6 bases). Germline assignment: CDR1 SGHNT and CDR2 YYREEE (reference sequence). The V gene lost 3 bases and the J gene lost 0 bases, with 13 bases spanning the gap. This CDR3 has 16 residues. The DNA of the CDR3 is TGTGCCAGCAGCTCTGATCGGACAGACTCTGGAAACACCATATATTTT. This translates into CASSSDRTDSGNTIYF.

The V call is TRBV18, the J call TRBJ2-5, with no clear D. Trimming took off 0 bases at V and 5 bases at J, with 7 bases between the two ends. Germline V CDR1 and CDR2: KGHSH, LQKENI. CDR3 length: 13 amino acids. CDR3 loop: CASSPPSQETQYF. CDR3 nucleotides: TGTGCCAGCTCACCACCGTCCCAGGAGACCCAGTACTTC.

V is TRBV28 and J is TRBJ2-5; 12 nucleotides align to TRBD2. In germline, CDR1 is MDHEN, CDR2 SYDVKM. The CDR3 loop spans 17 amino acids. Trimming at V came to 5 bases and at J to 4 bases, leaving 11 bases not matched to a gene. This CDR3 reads CASSPYARTSGTETQYF. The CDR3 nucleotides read TGTGCCAGCAGTCCATATGCCCGGACTAGCGGGACAGAGACCCAGTACTTC.

The CDR3 protein is CASSPDSSGNTIYF. The CDR3 coding sequence is TGCGCCAGCAGCCCGGACAGCTCTGGAAACACCATATATTTT. The chain couples TRBV5-1 to TRBJ1-3; D might be TRBD1 (6 bases). Trimming took 4 bases from V and 0 from J, leaving 8 bases between them. CDR1 SGHRS and CDR2 YFSETQ come from the germline V gene. This CDR3 is 14 amino acids long.

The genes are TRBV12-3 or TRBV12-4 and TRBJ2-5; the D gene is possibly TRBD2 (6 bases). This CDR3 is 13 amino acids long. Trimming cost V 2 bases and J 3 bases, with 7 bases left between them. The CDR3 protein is CASSLRGEETQYF. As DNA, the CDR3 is TGTGCCAGCAGTTTACGCGGGGAAGAGACCCAGTACTTC.

The CDR3 DNA reads as TGTGCCAGCAGCCAAGGTGGCAACTACGAGCAGTACTTC. It specifies CASSQGGNYEQYF. The rearrangement joins TRBV14 to TRBJ2-7; D gene unclear. Germline values: CDR1 SGHDN, CDR2 FVKESK. Trimming pared 1 base from V and 3 bases from J, leaving 7 bases between. This CDR3 spans 13 amino acids.

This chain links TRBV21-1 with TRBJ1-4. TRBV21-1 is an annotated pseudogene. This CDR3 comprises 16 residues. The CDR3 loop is CASSKRAPATNEKLFF. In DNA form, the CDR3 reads TGTGCCAGCAGCAAAAGGGCTCCCGCAACTAATGAAAAACTGTTTTTT.

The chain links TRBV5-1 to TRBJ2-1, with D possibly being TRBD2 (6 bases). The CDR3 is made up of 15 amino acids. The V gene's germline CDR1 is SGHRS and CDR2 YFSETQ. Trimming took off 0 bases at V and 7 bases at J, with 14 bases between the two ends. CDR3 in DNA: TGCGCCAGCAGCTTGGGACTAGGTCTGAGGAATGAGCAGTTCTTC. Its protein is CASSLGLGLRNEQFF.

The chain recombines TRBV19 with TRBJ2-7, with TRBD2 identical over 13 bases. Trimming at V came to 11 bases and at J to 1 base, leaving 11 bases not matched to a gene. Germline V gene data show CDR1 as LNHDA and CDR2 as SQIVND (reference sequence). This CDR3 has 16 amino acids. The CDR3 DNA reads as TGTGCCGCGGGGACTAGCGGGAAGCTGGGATCCTACGAGCAGTACTTC. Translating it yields CAAGTSGKLGSYEQYF.

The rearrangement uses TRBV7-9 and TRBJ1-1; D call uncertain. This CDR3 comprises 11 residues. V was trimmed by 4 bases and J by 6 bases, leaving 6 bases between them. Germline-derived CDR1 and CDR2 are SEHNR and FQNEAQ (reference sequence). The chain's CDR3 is CASSYEAEAFF. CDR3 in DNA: TGTGCCAGCAGCTATGAGGCTGAAGCTTTCTTT.

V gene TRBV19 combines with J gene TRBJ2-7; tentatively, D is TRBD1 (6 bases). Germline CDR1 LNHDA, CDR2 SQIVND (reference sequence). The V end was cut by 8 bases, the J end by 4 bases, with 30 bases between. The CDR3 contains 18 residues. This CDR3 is CASPTPPYVGQQRYEQYF. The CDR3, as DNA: TGTGCCAGTCCGACCCCCCCGTATGTTGGACAGCAGAGATACGAGCAGTACTTC. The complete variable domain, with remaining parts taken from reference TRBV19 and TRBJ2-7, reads DGGITQSPKYLFRKEGQNVTLSCEQNLNHDAMYWYRQDPGQGLRLIYYSQIVNDFQKGDIAEGYSVSREKKESFPLTVTSAQKNPTAFYLCASPTPPYVGQQRYEQYFGPGTRLTVT.

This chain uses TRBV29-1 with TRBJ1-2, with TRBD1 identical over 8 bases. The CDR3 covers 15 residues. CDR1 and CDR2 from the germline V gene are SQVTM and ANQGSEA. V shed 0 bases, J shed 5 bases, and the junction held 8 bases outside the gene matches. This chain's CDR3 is CSVEDLPGQDYGYTF. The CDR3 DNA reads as TGCAGCGTTGAAGATCTTCCGGGACAGGATTATGGCTACACCTTC.

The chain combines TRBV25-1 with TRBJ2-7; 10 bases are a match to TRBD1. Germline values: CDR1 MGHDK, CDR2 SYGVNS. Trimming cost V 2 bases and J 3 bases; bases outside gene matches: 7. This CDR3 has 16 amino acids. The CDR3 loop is CASSEIEGTGDYEQYF. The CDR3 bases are TGTGCCAGCAGTGAAATTGAGGGGACAGGGGACTACGAGCAGTACTTC.

CDR3 nucleotide sequence: TGTGCGGCGATCGCTAACTATGGCTACACCTTC. Its translation is CAAIANYGYTF. V gene TRBV6-5 combines with J gene TRBJ1-2; unclear D gene. CDR3 length: 11 amino acids. The germline V gene encodes CDR1 MNHEY and CDR2 SVGAGI.

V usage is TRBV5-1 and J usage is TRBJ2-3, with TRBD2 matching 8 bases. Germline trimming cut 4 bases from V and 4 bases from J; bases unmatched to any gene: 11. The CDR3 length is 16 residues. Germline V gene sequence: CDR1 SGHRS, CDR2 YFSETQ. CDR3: CASSDSRGGGADTQYF. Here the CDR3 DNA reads TGCGCCAGCAGCGACTCTCGGGGGGGCGGCGCAGATACGCAGTATTTT.

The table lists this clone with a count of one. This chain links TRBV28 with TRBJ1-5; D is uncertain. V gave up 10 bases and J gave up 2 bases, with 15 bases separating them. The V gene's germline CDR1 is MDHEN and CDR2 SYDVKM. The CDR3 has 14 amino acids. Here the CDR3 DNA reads TGTGCCATCACCAAGGGCGGGGGCAATCAGCCCCAGCATTTT. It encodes CAITKGGGNQPQHF.

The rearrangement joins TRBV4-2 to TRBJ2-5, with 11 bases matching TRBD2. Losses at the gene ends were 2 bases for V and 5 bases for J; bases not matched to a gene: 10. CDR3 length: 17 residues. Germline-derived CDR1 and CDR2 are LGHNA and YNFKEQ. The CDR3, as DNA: TGTGCCAGCAGCCAACTAGCGGGAGGCCTCCTCGGCGAGACCCAGTACTTC. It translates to CASSQLAGGLLGETQYF.

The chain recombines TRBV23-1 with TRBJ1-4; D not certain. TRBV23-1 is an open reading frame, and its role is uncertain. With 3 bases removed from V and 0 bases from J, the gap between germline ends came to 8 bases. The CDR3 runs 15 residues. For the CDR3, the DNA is TGCGCCAGCAGTCACCAGAGTGCAACTAATGAAAAACTGTTTTTT. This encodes CASSHQSATNEKLFF.

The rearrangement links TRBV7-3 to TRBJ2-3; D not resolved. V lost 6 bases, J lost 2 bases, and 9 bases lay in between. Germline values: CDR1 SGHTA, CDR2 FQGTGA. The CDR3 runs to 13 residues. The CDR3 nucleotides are TGTGCCAGCAGATTAGGCCTCACAGATACGCAGTATTTT. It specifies CASRLGLTDTQYF. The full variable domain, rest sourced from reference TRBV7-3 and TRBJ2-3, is GAGVSQTPSNKVTEKGKYVELRCDPISGHTALYWYRQSLGQGPEFLIYFQGTGAADDSGLPNDRFFAVRPEGSVSTLKIQRTERGDSAVYLCASRLGLTDTQYFGPGTRLTVL.